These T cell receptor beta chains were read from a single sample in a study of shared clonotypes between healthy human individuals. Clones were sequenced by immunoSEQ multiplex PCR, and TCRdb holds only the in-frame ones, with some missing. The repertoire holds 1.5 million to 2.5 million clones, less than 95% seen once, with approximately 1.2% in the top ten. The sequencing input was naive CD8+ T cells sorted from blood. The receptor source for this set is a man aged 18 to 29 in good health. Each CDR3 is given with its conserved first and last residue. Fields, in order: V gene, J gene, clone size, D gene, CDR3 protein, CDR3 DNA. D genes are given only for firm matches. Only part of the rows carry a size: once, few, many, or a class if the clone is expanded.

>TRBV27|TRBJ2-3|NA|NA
CASSSGDTQYF
TGTGCCAGCAGTTCAGGAGATACGCAGTATTTT
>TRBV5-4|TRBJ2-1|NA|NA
CASSFWSRHDEQFF
TGTGCCAGCAGCTTTTGGTCGCGGCACGATGAGCAGTTCTTC
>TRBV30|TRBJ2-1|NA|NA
CVSSSEGVRYNEQFF
TGTGTCTCTTCCTCTGAGGGAGTAAGGTACAATGAGCAGTTCTTC
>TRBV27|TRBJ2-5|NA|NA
CASSLSGIETQYF
TGTGCCAGCAGTTTATCGGGGATAGAGACCCAGTACTTC
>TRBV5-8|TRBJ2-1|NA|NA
CASSLFQGPSYNEQFF
TGTGCCAGCAGCTTGTTTCAGGGGCCCTCCTACAATGAGCAGTTCTTC
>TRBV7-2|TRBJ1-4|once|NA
CASSSTGLRDEKLFF
TGTGCCAGCAGCTCTACAGGGCTCAGGGATGAAAAACTGTTTTTT
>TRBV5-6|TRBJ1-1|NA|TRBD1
CASSWGQGVNEAFF
TGTGCCAGCAGCTGGGGACAGGGAGTTAATGAAGCTTTCTTT
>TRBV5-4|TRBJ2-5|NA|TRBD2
CASSFLGGAEETQYF
TGTGCCAGCAGCTTCCTCGGGGGGGCCGAAGAGACCCAGTACTTC
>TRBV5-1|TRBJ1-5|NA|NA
CASSLRGGINQPQHF
TGCGCCAGCAGCCTCCGCGGGGGGATTAATCAGCCCCAGCATTTT
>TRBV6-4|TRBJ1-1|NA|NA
CASSDSRGSNTEAFF
TGTGCCAGCAGTGACTCGCGGGGGTCGAACACTGAAGCTTTCTTT
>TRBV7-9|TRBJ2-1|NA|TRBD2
CASSPPLAGVGNEQFF
TGTGCCAGCAGCCCGCCCCTAGCGGGGGTGGGGAATGAGCAGTTCTTC
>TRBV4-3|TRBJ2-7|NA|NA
CASSQEVGAASRGYEQYF
TGCGCCAGCAGCCAAGAAGTTGGGGCCGCATCCAGGGGATACGAGCAGTACTTC
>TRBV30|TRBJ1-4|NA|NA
CAWSDAEGENEKLFF
TGTGCCTGGAGTGACGCCGAGGGGGAGAATGAAAAACTGTTTTTT
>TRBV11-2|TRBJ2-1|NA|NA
CASSPHGLINEQFF
TGTGCCAGCAGCCCCCACGGACTTATCAATGAGCAGTTCTTC
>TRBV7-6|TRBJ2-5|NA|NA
CASSLGIPGYGQETQYF
TGTGCCAGCAGCTTAGGGATCCCTGGATACGGACAAGAGACCCAGTACTTC
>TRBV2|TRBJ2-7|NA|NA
CASSETADTYEQYF
TGTGCCAGCAGTGAAACGGCGGATACCTACGAGCAGTACTTC
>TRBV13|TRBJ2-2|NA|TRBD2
CASSGSGRLTGELFF
TGTGCCAGCAGCGGGAGCGGGAGACTCACCGGGGAGCTGTTTTTT
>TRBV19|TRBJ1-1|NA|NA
CASFPTIRDLRTEAFF
TGTGCCAGTTTTCCCACCATCCGGGACCTCCGGACTGAAGCTTTCTTT
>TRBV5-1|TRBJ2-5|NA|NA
CASSLGAGETQYF
TGCGCCAGCAGCCTCGGGGCGGGAGAGACCCAGTACTTC
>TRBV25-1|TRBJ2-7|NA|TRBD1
CASSATGGIDEQYF
TGTGCCAGCAGTGCTACAGGGGGTATCGACGAGCAGTACTTC
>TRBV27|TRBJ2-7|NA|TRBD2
CASSRTSGPDMGSEQYF
TGTGCCAGCAGTCGGACTAGCGGGCCTGATATGGGGTCCGAGCAGTACTTC
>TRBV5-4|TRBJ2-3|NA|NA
CASSLSTTDTQYF
TGTGCCAGCAGCTTGTCTACGACAGATACGCAGTATTTT
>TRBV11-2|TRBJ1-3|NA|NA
CASSPDSLSGNTIYF
TGTGCCAGCAGCCCGGACAGCCTTTCTGGAAACACCATATATTTT
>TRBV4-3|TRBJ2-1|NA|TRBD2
CASSQVRGVEQFF
TGCGCCAGCAGCCAAGTCCGGGGGGTTGAGCAGTTCTTC
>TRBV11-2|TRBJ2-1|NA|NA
CASSIVGTYNEQFF
TGTGCCAGCAGCATTGTAGGGACCTACAATGAGCAGTTCTTC
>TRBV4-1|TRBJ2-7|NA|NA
CASSLTAAHEQYF
TGCGCCAGCAGCCTCACAGCTGCCCACGAGCAGTACTTC
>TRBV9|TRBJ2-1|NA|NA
CASSVGGGTGLKFF
NA
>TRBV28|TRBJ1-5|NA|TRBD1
CASRPHDRDSNQPQHF
TGTGCCAGCAGACCACATGACAGGGACAGCAATCAGCCCCAGCATTTT
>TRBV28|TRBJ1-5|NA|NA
CASSLFEGNQPQHF
TGTGCCAGCAGTTTGTTTGAGGGCAATCAGCCCCAGCATTTT